This section outlines one T cell receptor (beta chain) sequence together with its context. The sample belongs to a study of blood T cell repertoires in COVID-19. Study summary: In each case, the material was cDNA or gDNA derived from T cells, B-cell-depleted T cells, or PBMCs.

CDR3 length equals 17 residues. Between the trimmed V and J ends, which lost 5 bases and 3 bases, there was a span of 22 bases. Germline V lookup: CDR1 SGHRS, CDR2 YFSETQ. Study processing details: It was from reference gene primer amplification that nucleated cell counts were estimated. The protocol was immunoSEQ multiplex PCR, while the TCRdb copy is restricted to in-frame clones and leaves out a portion. From that table come the V and J calls and clone size; the DNA was used to work out D and trimming. The data hold fewer than 250,000 clones, with 80% to 90% observed a single time. The TCR originated in a man aged 35 to 55 with acute or convalescent COVID-19. Material: peripheral blood. The gene calls are TRBV5-1 and TRBJ2-3; D is possibly TRBD2 (5 bases). The CDR3 bases are TGCGCCAGCAGACTGGGGTTCACTAGGAACATGACAGATACGCAGTATTTT. Amino acids: CASRLGFTRNMTDTQYF.